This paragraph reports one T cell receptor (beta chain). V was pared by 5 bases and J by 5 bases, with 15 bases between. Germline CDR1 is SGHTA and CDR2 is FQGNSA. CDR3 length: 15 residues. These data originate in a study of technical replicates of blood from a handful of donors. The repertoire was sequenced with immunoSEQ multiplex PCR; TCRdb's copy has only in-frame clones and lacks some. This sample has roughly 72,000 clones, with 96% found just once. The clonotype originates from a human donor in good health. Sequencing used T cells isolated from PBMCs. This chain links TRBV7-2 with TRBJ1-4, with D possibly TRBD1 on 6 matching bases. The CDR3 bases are TGTGCCAGCAGCGTGGGACACCTGGACAATGAAAAACTGTTTTTT. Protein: CASSVGHLDNEKLFF.